The subject of this entry is one TCR beta chain. It lacks a known antigen. No per-base quality is available; no much larger clone lies one base away. The CDR3 regions of human TCRbeta chains were subjected to immunosequencing. From the authors' description of their analysis: Repertoire TCRs were matched against a reference library of SARS-CoV-2-specific TCRs generated with the MIRA antigen-specificity platform. Breadth meant the fraction of unique TCRs that were SARS-CoV-2-associated, whereas depth meant the fraction of total T cells that were SARS-CoV-2-associated. Using the MIRA data, every spike-specific TCR was mapped to the spike region that the TCR reacted to and assigned to either a CD4 or a CD8 class. Log10-transformed breadth and depth values were compared by one-way ANOVA with Sidak's multiple comparisons tests. Not all clones reach the TCRdb copy of this immuneACCESS table, which keeps in-frame sequences only. Checked studies attribute under half of the gap to unresolved V genes and leave the rest unexplained. Clonal size and the V and J genes are those of that table, whereas D and trimming came from the DNA. This sample comprises 90,000 to 130,000 clones, about 90% of them detected only once. Clones ranked in the top ten supply approximately 15% of the sample.

The sample's time point, from its label and the paper: about 28 days (+/-7) after the second vaccine dose. AZD1222 recipients with second doses at about 4 weeks or about 12 weeks were pooled, because spike-specific TCR depth and breadth did not differ between schedules. The vaccinee samples were drawn from two UK trials, COV001 and COV002, one of which was a single-blind randomized controlled phase 2/3 trial testing AZD1222 (ChAdOx1 nCoV-19) in healthy adults. For TCRbeta chain sequencing, PBMC samples were collected from trial participants at day 0 and at day 28 after the second dose. The germline V gene yields MDHEN for CDR1 and SYDVKM for CDR2. V lost 1 base and J lost 5 bases; the stretch between them is 14 bases long. There are 15 amino acids in the CDR3, from cysteine to phenylalanine inclusive. The kept DNA is CDR3 alone, 45 bases in frame from the first base. These data originate in a study of T cell responses to AZD1222 COVID-19 vaccine (dated by TCRdb to about 2021). Regarding the research as a whole: TCR sequencing was performed for fewer than 250 trial participants, of whom about 200 were given two doses of AZD1222 and approximately 26 were given two doses of MenACWY control vaccine. Trial participants were enrolled by age into 18-55, 56-69 and 70-plus year subgroups, with roughly 150, 30 and 60 TCR-sequenced participants respectively. Results the study describes overall, beyond this receptor: In the small 56-69-year group, the increase in depth fell short of significance, most likely because of low power. After two AZD1222 doses, both the breadth and the depth of spike-specific TCRs were significantly higher than at day 0 and than in MenACWY recipients. Conclusions about previously exposed vaccinees are limited, since just five or six AZD1222 recipients were seropositive for SARS-CoV-2 at baseline. Most participants were white British and females outnumbered males, and the authors suggested that clonal diversity may have been underestimated. The whole spike protein was spanned by vaccine-associated CD4 TCRs, and dominant responses were seen in regions 160-218 and 743-854. Reportedly, almost half of the unique spike-specific TCRs recognized epitopes lying outside the regions that are mutated in the B.1.351 and B.1.1.7 variants. Because no day 14 peak-response samples were available, repertoires were characterized only after the peak T cell response.

The sequence is built from TRBV28 and TRBJ1-1; matching of 5 bases hints at TRBD1 as the D gene. The source was peripheral blood, collected 28 days after the second AZD1222 dose. This TCR was recovered from an adult who received the AZD1222 COVID-19 vaccine. The base sequence is TGTGCCAGCAGTTTATATGGGGCTGGTGGGACTGAAGCTTTCTTT. This yields the protein CASSLYGAGGTEAFF.